This TCR beta chain was profiled in a study of cytomegalovirus exposure and HLA in healthy donors. General study points: High specificity and sensitivity for cytomegalovirus status were reported for the classifier. The availability of immune exposure information extended only to CMV serostatus. While the bulk of TCR sequences proved rare, some public TCRs turned up in many donors.

CDR1 and CDR2 from the germline V gene are MNHEY and SMNVEV (reference sequence). V was pared by 7 bases and J by 8 bases, with 11 bases of the junction left unmatched. The CDR3 covers 14 residues. A word on this clone: Its antigen is undetermined.

PCR was performed using 60 Vbeta and 13 Jbeta primers. The assay was immunoSEQ multiplex PCR, and TCRdb's table has in-frame clones only and misses some. Of approximately 210,000 clones listed, more than 60% are singletons. The origin of this receptor is a woman between 25 and 40 years old in good health and CMV-seropositive. Sequencing input: PBMCs. This chain joins TRBV27 and TRBJ2-1, with 7 positions matching TRBD2. The CDR3 is CASNPLGGRYEQFF. DNA for the CDR3: TGTGCCAGCAATCCGCTTGGCGGGAGATATGAGCAGTTCTTC.